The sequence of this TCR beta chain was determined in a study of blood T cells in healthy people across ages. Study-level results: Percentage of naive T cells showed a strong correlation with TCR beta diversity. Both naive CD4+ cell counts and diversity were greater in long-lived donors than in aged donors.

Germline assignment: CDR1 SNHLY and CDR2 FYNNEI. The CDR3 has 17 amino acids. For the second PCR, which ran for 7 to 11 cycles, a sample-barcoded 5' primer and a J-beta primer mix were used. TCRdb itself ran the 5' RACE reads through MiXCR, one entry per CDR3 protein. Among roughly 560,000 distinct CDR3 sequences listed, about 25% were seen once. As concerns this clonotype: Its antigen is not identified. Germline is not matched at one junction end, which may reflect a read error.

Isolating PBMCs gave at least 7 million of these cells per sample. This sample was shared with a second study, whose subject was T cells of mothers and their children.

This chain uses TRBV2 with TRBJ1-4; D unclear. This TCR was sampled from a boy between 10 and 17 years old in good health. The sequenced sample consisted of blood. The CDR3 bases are TGTGCCAGTAGTGATCTGTGGTCGGACGGATTTAATGAAAAACTGTTTTTT. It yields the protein CASSDLWSDGFNEKLFF.